The clone carrying this TCR beta chain was counted only a few times. The antigen is undetermined. Sequencing was performed with immunoSEQ multiplex PCR; in TCRdb, only in-frame clones are kept and a portion is missing. The sample has 4,500 to 5,000 clones, less than 70% seen once. This sample is part of a study of CD8 T cell repertoires and HIV-1 epitope variants. In the study overall: Controls included no peptide, Ebola AY9 epitope, and a CMV, EBV, flu pool. IL-2, IL-7 and IL-15 were added on days 3 and 7 of approximately 10-day cultures. Study-level points and caveats: Of nine antigen-specific beta clonotypes, six or seven appeared to cross-react with escape variants. This assay reports beta chains of antigen-expanded cells, not T cell function.

CDR1 is MDHEN and CDR2 is SYDVKM in the germline V gene. V was pared by 1 base and J by 1 base, with 4 bases of the junction left unmatched. This CDR3 comprises 16 residues. The TCR was taken from a male donor with HIV. The sequenced sample was cultured CD8+ T cells derived from PBMCs. The chain couples TRBV28 to TRBJ2-1; TRBD1 aligns across 7 bases. CDR3 residues: CASSLSQGISYNEQFF. Written as DNA, the CDR3 is TGTGCCAGCAGTTTATCACAGGGGATATCCTACAATGAGCAGTTCTTC.